The 25 T cell receptor beta chains given below trace back to one sample, sequenced in a study of blood T cell repertoires in COVID-19. Assay used: immunoSEQ multiplex PCR; TCRdb lists only in-frame clones, some missing. The sample shows 150,000 to 200,000 clones, around 83% of them seen only once. Sequencing was carried out using PBMCs or T cells enriched from blood (not recorded which). These receptors all come from a woman in her twenties or thirties who had been exposed to COVID-19.

The V and J genes are TRBV5-7 and TRBJ1-6; a weak D match, TRBD1 (5 bases). TRBV5-7 is given ORF status, its function remaining uncertain. The V end was cut by 4 bases, the J end by 7 bases, with 15 bases between. This CDR3 spans 15 amino acids. CDR3 DNA sequence: TGTGCCAGCAGCCCCGTGCAGGGAGGGAATTCACCCCTCCACTTT. Translation: CASSPVQGGNSPLHF.

This sequence joins TRBV28 and TRBJ1-2; no definite D call. There are 13 residues in the CDR3. The germline CDR1 and CDR2 sequences are MDHEN and SYDVKM. V shed 6 bases and J shed 8 bases, with 16 bases lying between them. The CDR3 DNA follows: TGTGCCAGCAGCACTAACTCGGGTTGGGGCTACACCTTC. Its translation: CASSTNSGWGYTF.

This sequence joins TRBV19 and TRBJ1-4; 7 bases are a match to TRBD1. The CDR3 totals 17 residues. Germline V CDR1 and CDR2: LNHDA, SQIVND (reference sequence). V was clipped by 6 bases and J by 4 bases; unmatched bases: 14. CDR3 DNA sequence: TGTGCCAGTAGCCAGAGGGACAGTCGGGGGATTAATGAAAAACTGTTTTTT. Protein product: CASSQRDSRGINEKLFF.

This clone showed up just once. J is TRBJ2-3 and V is TRBV3-1 (or the pseudogene TRBV3-2), with 13 bases matching TRBD2. CDR1 and CDR2 from the germline V gene are LGHDT and YNNKEL (reference sequence). V gave up 4 bases and J gave up 2 bases; unmatched junction bases: 3. There are 16 residues in the CDR3. CDR3 region: CASSLTSGGTTDTQYF. The CDR3, as DNA: TGTGCCAGCAGCCTGACTAGCGGGGGGACCACAGATACGCAGTATTTT.

The V call is TRBV2, the J call TRBJ1-1; D not resolved. This CDR3 comprises 14 residues. With 3 bases removed from V and 10 bases from J, the gap between germline ends came to 18 bases. CDR1 and CDR2 (germline): SNHLY, FYNNEI. DNA for the CDR3: TGTGCCAGCAGTGATATGCCAGGCTTATGGGTAGCTTTCTTT. Translation gives CASSDMPGLWVAFF.

The chain employs TRBV7-8 and TRBJ1-5; D is uncertain. CDR3 length: 16 amino acids. V lost 1 base and J lost 2, with 12 bases in between. Per germline, CDR1 SGHVS and CDR2 FQNEAQ. The CDR3 DNA reads as TGTGCCAGCAGCTTAGTTGGGTCCGGGGGCAATCAGCCCCAGCATTTT. Translation gives CASSLVGSGGNQPQHF.

The chain uses TRBV11-3 and TRBJ2-2; 11 bases line up with TRBD1. Germline lookup yields CDR1 SGHNT and CDR2 YENEEA. The CDR3 is 16 amino acids. With V trimmed by 5 bases and J by 3 bases, 5 bases remained unmatched. CDR3: CASSTGQGADTGELFF. The DNA for the CDR3 is TGTGCCAGCAGCACAGGACAGGGGGCTGACACCGGGGAGCTGTTTTTT.

This chain joins TRBV19 and TRBJ1-5; 8 bases align to TRBD1. Germline CDR1 LNHDA, CDR2 SQIVND (reference sequence). The V and J ends lost 3 bases and 2 bases, in that order; junction bases with no gene match: 3. CDR3 length: 15 amino acids. The DNA of the CDR3 is TGTGCCAGTAGTATCGAGACAGGGGGCAATCAGCCCCAGCATTTT. Its protein product is CASSIETGGNQPQHF. Full variable domain (outside the CDR3, taken from reference TRBV19 and TRBJ1-5): DGGITQSPKYLFRKEGQNVTLSCEQNLNHDAMYWYRQDPGQGLRLIYYSQIVNDFQKGDIAEGYSVSREKKESFPLTVTSAQKNPTAFYLCASSIETGGNQPQHFGDGTRLSIL.

This chain joins TRBV27 and TRBJ1-1; D is undetermined. CDR3 length: 15 residues. Germline CDR1 is MNHEY and CDR2 is SMNVEV (reference sequence). V lost 0 bases to trimming and J lost 3 bases, with 11 bases between them. The CDR3 region has the DNA TGTGCCAGCAGTTTATCCCCTGGCGGCGACACTGAAGCTTTCTTT. This translates into CASSLSPGGDTEAFF.

The rearrangement uses TRBV3-1 (or the pseudogene TRBV3-2) and TRBJ1-4; no clear D gene. Trimming left V 0 bases short and J 5 bases short, with 16 bases between. The CDR3 length is 17 residues. Germline V gene lookup returns CDR1 LGHDT and CDR2 YNNKEL (reference sequence). CDR3 amino acids: CASSQEYLVGGNEKLFF. The DNA for the CDR3 is TGTGCCAGCAGCCAAGAATATCTAGTCGGAGGGAATGAAAAACTGTTTTTT.

J is TRBJ1-2 and V is TRBV24-1; possibly TRBD1 for D (5 bases). Trimming removed 4 bases from V and 0 bases from J, with 8 bases in between. The germline CDR1 and CDR2 sequences are KGHDR and SFDVKD. The CDR3 loop spans 14 amino acids. The CDR3 spells CATSDSDTNYGYTF. CDR3 nucleotide sequence: TGTGCCACCAGTGACTCGGACACTAACTATGGCTACACCTTC.

This clone was seen only once. V is TRBV4-1 and J is TRBJ1-3, with D possibly TRBD1 on 6 matching bases. The V gene's germline CDR1 is MGHRA and CDR2 YSYEKL. The CDR3 runs 14 residues. V was shortened by 5 bases and J by 0 bases, with 8 bases between the two germline ends. CDR3 in DNA: TGCGCCAGCAGCGGACAGAGCTCTGGAAACACCATATATTTT. This gives the protein CASSGQSSGNTIYF.

The rearrangement links TRBV28 to TRBJ2-5; 8 bases agree with TRBD2. The CDR3 runs 12 residues. With 6 bases clipped from V and 5 bases from J, the junction kept 2 bases outside the gene matches. Germline assignment: CDR1 MDHEN and CDR2 SYDVKM. CDR3 nucleotides: TGTGCCAGCAGGGGACTAGTGGAGACCCAGTACTTC. This gives the protein CASRGLVETQYF.

The J gene is TRBJ2-7, the V gene TRBV20-1; D remains unclear. Germline loops: CDR1 DFQATT, CDR2 SNEGSKA (reference sequence). The CDR3 length is 11 residues. Trimming stripped 3 bases from V and 0 bases from J, with 3 bases between. The DNA of the CDR3 is TGCAGTGCTAGCGTCTCCTACGAGCAGTACTTC. Protein product: CSASVSYEQYF.

This clone has only one observation. The J gene is TRBJ1-2, the V gene TRBV5-4, with D perhaps TRBD1 (6 bases). Trimming removed 0 bases from V and 3 bases from J, with 12 bases in between. From germline, CDR1 is SGHNT and CDR2 YYREEE (reference sequence). The CDR3 spans 15 residues. This CDR3 reads CASSLVPGDDYGYTF. The CDR3 nucleotides are TGTGCCAGCAGCTTGGTACCAGGGGATGACTATGGCTACACCTTC.

The V and J genes are TRBV19 and TRBJ2-7; 12 nucleotides match TRBD2. Germline V gene data show CDR1 as LNHDA and CDR2 as SQIVND (reference sequence). V was pared by 6 bases and J by 3 bases, with 9 bases of the junction left unmatched. This CDR3 contains 16 residues. CDR3 sequence: CASSQPGLAGSYEQYF. The DNA for the CDR3 is TGTGCCAGTAGCCAACCCGGACTAGCGGGAAGCTACGAGCAGTACTTC.

The CDR3 region has the DNA TGCAGCAGTGGAGAAAGGAACACTGAAGCTTTCTTT. The encoded protein is CSSGERNTEAFF. The chain joins TRBV29-1 to TRBJ1-1; no firm D call. Germline CDR1 is SQVTM and CDR2 is ANQGSEA. V lost 8 bases and J 1 base, leaving 11 bases between the germline ends. This CDR3 comprises 12 residues.

The rearrangement uses TRBV30 and TRBJ1-2; maybe TRBD1 (6 bases). This CDR3 has 13 amino acids. The ends were cut back, 3 bases at V and 8 bases at J, with 16 bases in the middle. CDR1 is GTSNPN and CDR2 is SVGIG in the germline V gene (reference sequence). The CDR3 DNA reads as TGTGCCTGGAGCCGGGACAACGACGGAGGCTACACCTTC. It is translated as CAWSRDNDGGYTF. Combining the CDR3 with reference TRBV30 and TRBJ1-2 gives the whole variable domain SQTIHQWPATLVQPVGSPLSLECTVEGTSNPNLYWYRQAAGRGLQLLFYSVGIGQISSEVPQNLSASRPQDRQFILSSKKLLLSDSGFYLCAWSRDNDGGYTFGSGTRLTVV.

This clone was counted once. The rearrangement links TRBV10-2 to TRBJ2-1, with unresolved D. Germline V gene data show CDR1 as WSHSY and CDR2 as SAAADI. V was pared by 0 bases and J by 9 bases, with 3 bases between. CDR3 length: 11 residues. CDR3 DNA: TGCGCCAGCAGTGAGTCGCGTGAGCAGTTCTTC. Its translation: CASSESREQFF.

The chain couples TRBV2 to TRBJ1-4; TRBD1 is a possible D gene (6 bases). Per germline, CDR1 SNHLY and CDR2 FYNNEI. The germline V and J ends were trimmed by 2 bases and 5 bases, with 12 bases remaining between them. The CDR3 has 15 residues. In nucleotides, the CDR3 is TGTGCCAGCAGTGAAAGTGGAACAGGGAATGAAAAACTGTTTTTT. It encodes CASSESGTGNEKLFF. Together with reference TRBV2 and TRBJ1-4, the CDR3 gives the full variable domain: EPEVTQTPSHQVTQMGQEVILRCVPISNHLYFYWYRQILGQKVEFLVSFYNNEISEKSEIFDDQFSVERPDGSNFTLKIRSTKLEDSAMYFCASSESGTGNEKLFFGSGTQLSVL.

This chain links TRBV27 with TRBJ2-2, with 7 bases lining up with TRBD1. V trimming: 9 bases; J trimming: 0 bases; junction bases outside the gene matches: 4. CDR1 MNHEY and CDR2 SMNVEV come from the germline V gene (reference sequence). The CDR3 loop spans 14 amino acids. The CDR3 DNA is TGTGCCAGTAGACAGGGCGCGAACACCGGGGAGCTGTTTTTT. It is translated as CASRQGANTGELFF.

The V gene is TRBV12-3 or TRBV12-4, the J gene TRBJ2-5; possibly TRBD2 for D (6 bases). The ends were cut back, 6 bases at V and 7 bases at J, with 6 bases in the middle. The CDR3 is 10 residues long. The CDR3 reads CASSGGTQYF. In DNA, the CDR3 is TGTGCCAGCAGCGGGGGGACCCAGTACTTC.

This clone was detected once. CDR3 loop: CASSLAFAPQGEQYF. The CDR3 DNA reads TGTGCCAGCAGCTTAGCTTTCGCCCCCCAGGGGGAGCAGTACTTC. This rearrangement joins TRBV7-2 to TRBJ2-7; maybe TRBD1 (6 bases). Germline lookup yields CDR1 SGHTA and CDR2 FQGNSA. V was clipped by 0 bases and J by 7 bases, with 16 bases between them. The CDR3 consists of 15 residues.

Concerning this clone itself: At one of its ends the junction is not consistent with the germline gene, which may arise from a read error. The gene calls are TRBV10-1 and TRBJ2-7; maybe TRBD1 (5 bases). The CDR3 is 13 residues long. The germline gives CDR1 WNHNN, CDR2 SYGVQD (reference sequence). CDR3 bases: TGCGCCAGCAGATCCTTTAGGGGCCCTATGTCGATTTTC. Amino acid sequence: CASRSFRGPMSIF.

The chain combines TRBV3-1 (or the pseudogene TRBV3-2) with TRBJ1-1; D ambiguous. CDR3 length: 13 amino acids. Germline-derived CDR1 and CDR2 are LGHDT and YNNKEL (reference sequence). The V and J ends lost 1 base and 3 bases respectively, with 6 bases between them. Written as DNA, the CDR3 is TGTGCCAGCAGCCAAGTAGGAGACACTGAAGCTTTCTTT. Translated: CASSQVGDTEAFF.